The clone carrying this TCR beta chain was recorded many times. From the 5' RACE reads, TCRdb called clonotypes with MiXCR, one entry per CDR3 protein. The top ten hold around 25% of the sample, which has around 100,000 distinct CDR3 sequences, roughly 8.4% seen once. Germline CDR1 reads SGHAT; CDR2 reads FQNNGV. This CDR3 region has 13 residues. Trimming pared 3 bases from V and 5 bases from J, leaving 7 bases between. This specimen belongs to a study of T cells after yellow fever vaccination. About the study: SMART-Seq v4 Ultra Low Input handled preparation of low-cell-number fractions.

This chain connects TRBV11-2 to TRBJ2-2; D uncertain. This receptor was identified in a man under 40 who received the YFV17D yellow fever vaccine. The sample consisted of CD8+ T cells sorted from PBMCs, taken 45 days after the yellow fever booster vaccination. The CDR3 DNA reads as TGTGCCAGCAGCTTGACTCGAACCGGGGAGCTGTTTTTT. This sequence encodes CASSLTRTGELFF.